One and the same sample provided the 9 T cell receptor beta chains below, sequenced in a study of Ad26.COV2.S vaccination and SARS-CoV-2 variants. Treatment defined: roughly 20 received Ad26.COV2.S at low or high dose, single or two shots; about 5 received placebo; per-sample allocation not given. Specimen acquisition occurred on day 63 following the initial vaccine or placebo injection. The data were produced by immunoSEQ multiplex PCR, yet TCRdb's version contains in-frame clones alone and is incomplete. The table has roughly 510,000 clones, roughly 85% seen once; the top ten hold 9.5% to 15%. This sample comprised peripheral blood, obtained in a trial of Ad26.COV2.S vaccine versus placebo. The receptor source for this set is a person between 18 and 59 years old who received the Ad26.COV2.S COVID-19 vaccine or a placebo.

V usage is TRBV5-1 and J usage is TRBJ2-1, with D perhaps matching TRBD2 (5 bases). Germline V gene sequence: CDR1 SGHRS, CDR2 YFSETQ. The V gene lost 3 bases and the J gene lost 5 bases, with 15 bases spanning the gap. The CDR3 loop spans 15 amino acids. The CDR3 bases are TGCGCCAGCAGCTACGGACTCGCTGCTGACAATGAGCAGTTCTTC. This sequence encodes CASSYGLAADNEQFF.

The V call is TRBV9, the J call TRBJ2-2, with TRBD1 as a possible D gene (6 bases). The CDR3 contains 17 residues. CDR1 SGDLS and CDR2 YYNGEE come from the germline V gene. Trimming took off 1 base at V and 6 bases at J, with 19 bases between the two ends. CDR3 sequence: CASSVSPGTTLPGELFF. The CDR3 nucleotides read TGTGCCAGCAGCGTATCCCCCGGGACAACCCTCCCCGGGGAGCTGTTTTTT. Full variable domain (outside the CDR3, taken from reference TRBV9 and TRBJ2-2): DSGVTQTPKHLITATGQRVTLRCSPRSGDLSVYWYQQSLDQGLQFLIQYYNGEERAKGNILERFSAQQFPDLHSELNLSSLELGDSALYFCASSVSPGTTLPGELFFGEGSRLTVL.

About this clone: Distinct nucleotide sequences in the sample also encode this CDR3. The V and J genes are TRBV30 and TRBJ2-7, with unresolved D. The CDR3 covers 14 residues. The germline gives CDR1 GTSNPN, CDR2 SVGIG (reference sequence). Trimming removed 0 bases from V and 1 base from J, with 10 bases in between. The CDR3 nucleotides read TGTGCCTGGAGTGTAGGCGGTGGGTCCTACGAGCAGTACTTC. Amino acids: CAWSVGGGSYEQYF.

The chain recombines TRBV28 with TRBJ1-2; D is unresolved. Trimming took 3 bases from V and 4 from J, leaving 6 bases between them. Per the germline V gene, CDR1 is MDHEN and CDR2 is SYDVKM. This CDR3 spans 12 amino acids. CDR3 bases: TGTGCCAGCAGTTTGGGGTTCTATGGCTACACCTTC. Amino acid sequence: CASSLGFYGYTF.

The V call is TRBV7-8, the J call TRBJ1-5, with unresolved D. The CDR3 extends over 15 amino acids. V was clipped by 1 base and J by 2 bases, with 9 bases between them. Germline V lookup: CDR1 SGHVS, CDR2 FQNEAQ. The DNA for the CDR3 is TGTGCCAGCAGCTTAGATGGCCTGGGCAATCAGCCCCAGCATTTT. This sequence encodes CASSLDGLGNQPQHF.

V is TRBV19 and J is TRBJ2-1, with 9 positions matching TRBD2. The trim removed 3 bases at V and 6 bases at J, leaving 6 bases unmatched. The germline V gene has CDR1 LNHDA and CDR2 SQIVND (reference sequence). This CDR3 has 15 residues. Here the CDR3 DNA reads TGTGCCAGTAGTATTCTGGCGGGAGGGCCCAATGAGCAGTTCTTC. Translated: CASSILAGGPNEQFF.

The V call is TRBV28, the J call TRBJ1-2; D call uncertain. Between the trimmed V and J ends, which lost 3 bases and 2 bases, there was a span of 4 bases. The CDR3 loop spans 12 amino acids. Germline lookup yields CDR1 MDHEN and CDR2 SYDVKM. For the CDR3, the DNA is TGTGCCAGCAGTTTGGTGAACTATGGCTACACCTTC. Protein sequence: CASSLVNYGYTF.

This chain uses TRBV10-3 with TRBJ2-1; TRBD1 agrees at 7 bases. This CDR3 spans 17 amino acids. Trimming at V came to 7 bases and at J to 0 bases, leaving 12 bases not matched to a gene. Germline CDR1 ENHRY, CDR2 SYGVKD. The CDR3 DNA is TGTGCCATCACAGGACAAAGGGGGCCCAGCTCCTACAATGAGCAGTTCTTC. Its translation is CAITGQRGPSSYNEQFF.

The rearrangement links TRBV3-1 (or the pseudogene TRBV3-2) to TRBJ2-5; D gene ambiguous. Trimming stripped 1 base from V and 2 bases from J, with 14 bases between. The germline gives CDR1 LGHDT, CDR2 YNNKEL (reference sequence). The CDR3 covers 16 residues. DNA for the CDR3: TGTGCCAGCAGCCAAGCCCTCGGATGGCGGCAAGAGACCCAGTACTTC. It is translated as CASSQALGWRQETQYF.